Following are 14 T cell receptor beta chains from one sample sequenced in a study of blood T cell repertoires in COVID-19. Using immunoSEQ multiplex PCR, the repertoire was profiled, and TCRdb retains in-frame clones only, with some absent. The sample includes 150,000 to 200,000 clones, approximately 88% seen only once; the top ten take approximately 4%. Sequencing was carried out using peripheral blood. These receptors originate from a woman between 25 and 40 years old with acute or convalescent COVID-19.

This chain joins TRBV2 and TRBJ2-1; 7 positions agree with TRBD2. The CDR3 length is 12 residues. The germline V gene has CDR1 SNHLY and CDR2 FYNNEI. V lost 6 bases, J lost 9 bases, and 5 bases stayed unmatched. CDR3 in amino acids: CASRAGLSEQFF. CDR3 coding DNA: TGTGCCAGCAGAGCGGGATTAAGTGAGCAGTTCTTC.

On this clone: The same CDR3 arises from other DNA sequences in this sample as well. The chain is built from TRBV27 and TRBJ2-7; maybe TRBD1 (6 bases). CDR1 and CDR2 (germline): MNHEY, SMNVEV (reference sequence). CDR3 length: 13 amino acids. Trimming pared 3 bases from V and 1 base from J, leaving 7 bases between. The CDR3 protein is CASSLRGSYEQYF. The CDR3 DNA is TGTGCCAGCAGTTTGAGGGGGTCCTACGAGCAGTACTTC.

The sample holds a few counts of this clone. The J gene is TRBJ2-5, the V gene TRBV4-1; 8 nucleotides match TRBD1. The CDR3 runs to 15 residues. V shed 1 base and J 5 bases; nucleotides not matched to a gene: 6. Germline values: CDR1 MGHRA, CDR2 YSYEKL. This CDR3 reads CASSQAQGGRETQYF. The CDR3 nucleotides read TGCGCCAGCAGCCAAGCACAGGGGGGAAGGGAGACCCAGTACTTC.

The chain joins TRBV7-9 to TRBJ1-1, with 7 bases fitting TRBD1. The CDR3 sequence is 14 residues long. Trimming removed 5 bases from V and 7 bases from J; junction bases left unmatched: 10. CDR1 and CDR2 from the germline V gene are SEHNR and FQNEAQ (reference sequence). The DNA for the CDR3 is TGTGCCAGCAGCCCGCAGGGGTGGGACAGTGAAGCTTTCTTT. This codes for CASSPQGWDSEAFF.

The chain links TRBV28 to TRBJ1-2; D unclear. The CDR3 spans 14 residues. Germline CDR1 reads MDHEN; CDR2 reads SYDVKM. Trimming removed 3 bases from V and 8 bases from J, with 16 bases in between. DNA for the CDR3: TGTGCCAGCAGTTTCCCCTCAACTTTTATGGGCTACACCTTC. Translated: CASSFPSTFMGYTF.

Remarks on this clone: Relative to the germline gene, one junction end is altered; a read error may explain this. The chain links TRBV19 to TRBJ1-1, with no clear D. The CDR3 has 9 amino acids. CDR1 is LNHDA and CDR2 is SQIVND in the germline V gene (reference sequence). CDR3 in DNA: TGTGCCAGTAGTATAGTAGAGTCATTT. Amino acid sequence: CASSIVESF.

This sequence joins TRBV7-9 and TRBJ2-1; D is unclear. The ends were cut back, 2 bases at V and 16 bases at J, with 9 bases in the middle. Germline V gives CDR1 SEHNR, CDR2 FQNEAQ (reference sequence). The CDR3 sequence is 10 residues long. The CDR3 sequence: CASSLSPFFF. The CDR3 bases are TGTGCCAGCAGCTTATCTCCCTTTTTCTTC.

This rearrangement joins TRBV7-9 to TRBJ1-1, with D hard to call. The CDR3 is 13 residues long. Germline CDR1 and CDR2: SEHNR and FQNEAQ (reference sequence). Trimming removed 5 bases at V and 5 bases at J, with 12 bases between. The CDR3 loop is CASSTLAGTEAFF. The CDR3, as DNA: TGTGCCAGCAGCACCCTCGCGGGAACTGAAGCTTTCTTT.

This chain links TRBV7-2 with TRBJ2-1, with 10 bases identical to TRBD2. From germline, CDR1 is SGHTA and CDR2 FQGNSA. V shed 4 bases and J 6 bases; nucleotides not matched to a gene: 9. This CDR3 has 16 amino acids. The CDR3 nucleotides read TGTGCCAGCAGCTCGCCCGTAGCGGGAGGCGGCAATGAGCAGTTCTTC. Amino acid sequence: CASSSPVAGGGNEQFF.

This CDR3 is CATMEKGGSGSYEQYF. CDR3 coding DNA: TGTGCCACTATGGAGAAGGGAGGCAGCGGCTCCTACGAGCAGTACTTC. V usage is TRBV19 and J usage is TRBJ2-7; D perhaps matches TRBD2 (6 bases). This CDR3 region has 16 residues. CDR1 is LNHDA, CDR2 SQIVND, per germline (reference sequence). Trimming removed 10 bases at V and 0 bases at J, with 22 bases between.

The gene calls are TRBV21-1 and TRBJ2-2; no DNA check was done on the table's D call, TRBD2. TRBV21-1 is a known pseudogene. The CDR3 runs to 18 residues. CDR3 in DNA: TGTGCCAGCAGCCCCACCGTCGGACTAGCGACAAAGACCGGGGAGCTGTTTTTT. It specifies CASSPTVGLATKTGELFF.

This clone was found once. The CDR3 here is CASQGAFNEQFF. The CDR3 coding sequence is TGTGCCAGTCAGGGGGCTTTTAATGAGCAGTTCTTC. The genes are TRBV11-1 and TRBJ2-1; 8 bases agree with TRBD1. The J segment lost 7 bases and the V segment lost 9 bases, leaving 5 bases of the junction unmatched. The CDR3 runs to 12 residues. CDR1 SGHAT and CDR2 FQDESV come from the germline V gene (reference sequence).

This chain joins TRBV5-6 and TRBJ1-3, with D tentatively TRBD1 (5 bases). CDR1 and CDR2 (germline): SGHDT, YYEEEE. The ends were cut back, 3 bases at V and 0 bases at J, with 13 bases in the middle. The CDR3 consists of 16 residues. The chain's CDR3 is CASSSVRQYSGNTIYF. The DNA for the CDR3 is TGTGCCAGCAGCTCCGTACGACAGTACTCTGGAAACACCATATATTTT.

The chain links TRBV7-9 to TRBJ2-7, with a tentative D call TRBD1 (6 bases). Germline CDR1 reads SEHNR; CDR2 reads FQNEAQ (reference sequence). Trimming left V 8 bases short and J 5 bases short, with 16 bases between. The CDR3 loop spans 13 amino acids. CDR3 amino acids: CASLGQTGDEQYF. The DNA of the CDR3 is TGTGCCAGCCTCGGGCAGACAGGTGACGAGCAGTACTTC.